This TCR beta chain was sequenced during a study of blood T cell repertoires in COVID-19. For the study at large: Samples representing acute and convalescent COVID-19 were sourced from the United States, Italy and Spain. T cells, B-cell-depleted T cells, or PBMCs provided the cDNA or gDNA that served as material.

This clone appeared a single time. Original analysis: Amplification of reference gene primers was used by the study to estimate nucleated cell counts. Clones were read by immunoSEQ multiplex PCR, and TCRdb kept only the in-frame ones, dropping some. The V and J calls and clone size are taken from that table; D and trimming were inferred from the DNA. Of tens of thousands of clones listed, around 90% are singletons. With 0 bases removed from V and 0 bases from J, the gap between germline ends came to 8 bases. This CDR3 comprises 15 residues. CDR1 and CDR2 (germline): MNHEY, SMNVEV (reference sequence).

The TCR comes from a man older than 75 with acute or convalescent COVID-19. Sequencing used peripheral blood. V gene TRBV27 combines with J gene TRBJ1-1, with a weak D call TRBD1 (6 bases). The DNA of the CDR3 is TGTGCCAGCAGTTTATCGGACAGCATGAACACTGAAGCTTTCTTT. The encoded protein is CASSLSDSMNTEAFF.